The 8 T cell receptor beta chains given below trace back to one sample, sequenced in a study of blood T cells in healthy people across ages. PCR was performed a second time for about 7 to 11 cycles using a sample-barcoded 5' primer and a J-beta primer mix. TCRdb re-called the 5' RACE reads with MiXCR, one entry per CDR3 protein. The data hold around 990,000 distinct CDR3 sequences, with almost 25% observed a single time. These data were also filed under a second study, of T cells of mothers and their children.

Sequencing was done on a sample of blood. These receptor sequences come from a girl aged 2-9 years in good health.

This chain connects TRBV4-1 to TRBJ1-6; 7 bases align to TRBD1. Trimming cost V 6 bases and J 10 bases; bases outside gene matches: 9. This CDR3 is 14 amino acids long. Germline CDR1 MGHRA, CDR2 YSYEKL. This CDR3 is CASRRPGGKSPLHF. As DNA, the CDR3 is TGCGCCAGCAGGAGACCAGGGGGGAAGTCACCCCTCCACTTT.

The CDR3 region is CASSHWRNKNIQYF. DNA for the CDR3: TGTGCCAGCAGCCACTGGAGAAACAAAAACATTCAGTACTTC. This sequence joins TRBV3-1 and TRBJ2-4, with no clear D. The length of the CDR3 is 14 residues. Germline CDR1 reads LGHDT; CDR2 reads YNNKEL (reference sequence). V lost 3 bases and J lost 3, with 9 bases in between.

This clonotype has only a few counts. One junction end disagrees with the germline gene, perhaps due to a read error. V is TRBV10-3 and J is TRBJ2-5; the match to TRBD1 covers 9 bases. The CDR3 spans 13 residues. Looked up from germline, CDR1 is ENHRY and CDR2 is SYGVKD. The CDR3 DNA is TGTGCCGTCAGGGGGACAGGGCACGAGACCCAGTACTTC. Its protein product is CAVRGTGHETQYF.

This clonotype has more than one count but fewer than ten. The V gene is TRBV6-5, the J gene TRBJ1-4, with D perhaps matching TRBD1 (5 bases). Trimming shortened V by 4 bases and J by 3 bases, and 12 bases separated the two germline ends. In germline, CDR1 is MNHEY, CDR2 SVGAGI. This CDR3 has 15 residues. Written as DNA, the CDR3 is TGTGCCAGCAGTTCCGACAGTCCTGCTAATGAAAAACTGTTTTTT. This sequence encodes CASSSDSPANEKLFF.

The rearrangement joins TRBV28 to TRBJ2-1; a possible D gene is TRBD1 (5 bases). V was cut by 3 bases and J by 2 bases, with 8 bases left in between. The CDR3 has 14 residues. In germline, CDR1 is MDHEN, CDR2 SYDVKM. CDR3 coding DNA: TGTGCCAGCAGTTTTGACAGAACCTACAATGAGCAGTTCTTC. This translates into CASSFDRTYNEQFF. Combining the CDR3 with reference TRBV28 and TRBJ2-1 gives the whole variable domain DVKVTQSSRYLVKRTGEKVFLECVQDMDHENMFWYRQDPGLGLRLIYFSYDVKMKEKGDIPEGYSVSREKKERFSLILESASTNQTSMYLCASSFDRTYNEQFFGPGTRLTVL.

V gene TRBV7-2 combines with J gene TRBJ2-5; D is ambiguous. The last part of the DNA fits TRBJ2-1 better; the J call may be wrong. The CDR3 contains 16 residues. Germline loops: CDR1 SGHTA, CDR2 FQGNSA. Here the CDR3 DNA reads TGTGCCAGCAGACCACTACACCTGGATTCGCACAATGAGCAGTTCTTC. It encodes CASRPLHLDSHNEQFF.

This clonotype occurred a few times. The chain joins TRBV5-1 to TRBJ2-1; 10 bases line up with TRBD1. Germline assignment: CDR1 SGHRS and CDR2 YFSETQ. V gave up 3 bases and J gave up 5 bases; unmatched junction bases: 2. The CDR3 spans 14 residues. The CDR3 protein is CASSWTGGDNEQFF. In DNA, the CDR3 is TGCGCCAGCAGCTGGACAGGGGGGGACAATGAGCAGTTCTTC.

The V gene is TRBV12-3 or TRBV12-4, the J gene TRBJ1-1; unclear D gene. Trimming shortened V by 5 bases and J by 7 bases, and 8 bases separated the two germline ends. The CDR3 totals 11 residues. The CDR3 loop is CASSRRVEAFF. Here the CDR3 DNA reads TGTGCCAGCAGTCGACGGGTTGAAGCTTTCTTT.